Sequencing of this T cell receptor (beta chain) was carried out in a study of CD8 T cells in Susac syndrome. Random hexamers were used to reverse transcribe about 0.45 to 1 ug of RNA. TCRdb used MiXCR to reprocess the immunoSEQ multiplex PCR reads, holding one entry per CDR3 protein. The profile covers some 300,000 distinct CDR3 sequences, with 85% appearing a single time and around 0.21% taken by the ten largest. Deletions cut 3 bases from V and 3 bases from J, with 15 bases between. Per germline, CDR1 SGHDT and CDR2 YYEEEE. The CDR3 extends over 15 amino acids. From blood CD8+ and CD4+ T cells, the TCR beta chain was sequenced. The multiple sclerosis controls consisted of treatment-naive patients with relapsing-remitting disease, either stable or active.

The sequenced sample consisted of CD8+ T cells from PBMCs. The sequence was collected from a human donor with multiple sclerosis. The chain has TRBV5-6 and TRBJ1-1; TRBD1 might be the D (5 bases). DNA of the CDR3: TGTGCCAGCAGCTACCCGACCGGGGCGGACACTGAAGCTTTCTTT. This gives the protein CASSYPTGADTEAFF. Based on the CDR3 plus reference TRBV5-6 and TRBJ1-1, the full variable domain is DAGVTQSPTHLIKTRGQQVTLRCSPKSGHDTVSWYQQALGQGPQFIFQYYEEEERQRGNFPDRFSGHQFPNYSSELNVNALLLGDSALYLCASSYPTGADTEAFFGQGTRLTVV.